The 9 T cell receptor beta chains listed next were all sequenced from one sample in a study of chemoradiotherapy in HPV16-positive cancers. Clones were sequenced by immunoSEQ multiplex PCR, and TCRdb holds only the in-frame ones, with some missing. The sample contains 14,000 or so clones, nearly 70% of which appear only once. The specimen was taken from a patient who underwent chemoradiotherapy. These TCRs come from a human donor with HPV-associated anogenital cancer.

This sequence joins TRBV7-8 and TRBJ1-3; D unclear. Germline V gene sequence: CDR1 SGHVS, CDR2 FQNEAQ. V dropped 0 bases and J dropped 0 bases, with 12 bases sitting between them. The CDR3 is 17 residues long. CDR3: CASSLAGRTTSGNTIYF. The CDR3 nucleotides are TGTGCCAGCAGCTTAGCGGGCAGGACGACCTCTGGAAACACCATATATTTT.

The chain is built from TRBV6-5 and TRBJ1-1, with D tentatively TRBD1 (5 bases). Germline values: CDR1 MNHEY, CDR2 SVGAGI. The CDR3 is 15 amino acids. V was clipped by 0 bases and J by 0 bases, with 8 bases between them. The CDR3 DNA is TGTGCCAGCAGTTACTCTTCAGGGATGAACACTGAAGCTTTCTTT. Its translation: CASSYSSGMNTEAFF.

V gene TRBV7-6 combines with J gene TRBJ2-3, with 9 bases aligning to TRBD2. Germline-derived CDR1 and CDR2 are SGHVS and FNYEAQ. Losses at the gene ends were 2 bases for V and 4 bases for J; bases not matched to a gene: 4. CDR3 length: 15 amino acids. As DNA, the CDR3 is TGTGCCAGCAGCTTACTGGTAGCGGGGGCAGATACGCAGTATTTT. It specifies CASSLLVAGADTQYF.

This chain joins TRBV10-2 and TRBJ2-5; the D gene is possibly TRBD2 (7 bases). CDR1 WSHSY and CDR2 SAAADI come from the germline V gene. The CDR3 length is 15 residues. Deletions cut 3 bases from V and 4 bases from J, with 15 bases between. As DNA, the CDR3 is TGCGCCAGCAGTGATATTGGGGGGGGCCTAGAGACCCAGTACTTC. It yields the protein CASSDIGGGLETQYF.

This clone came up once. The J gene is TRBJ1-4, the V gene TRBV4-1; perhaps TRBD1 as D (6 bases). This CDR3 contains 14 residues. CDR1 is MGHRA, CDR2 YSYEKL, per germline. V was pared by 4 bases and J by 1 base, with 7 bases between. CDR3 protein: CASSRTETNEKLFF. The CDR3 bases are TGCGCCAGCAGCCGGACAGAAACTAATGAAAAACTGTTTTTT.

The chain employs TRBV5-4 and TRBJ1-1; tentatively, D is TRBD1 (6 bases). V was cut by 2 bases and J by 6 bases, with 14 bases left in between. The CDR3 runs to 14 residues. Germline CDR1 is SGHNT and CDR2 is YYREEE (reference sequence). The CDR3 sequence: CASSLQGTSAEAFF. CDR3 DNA: TGTGCCAGCAGCTTACAAGGGACATCTGCTGAAGCTTTCTTT.

V usage is TRBV5-4 and J usage is TRBJ2-1; D is possibly TRBD1 (6 bases). Germline V CDR1 and CDR2: SGHNT, YYREEE (reference sequence). V lost 5 bases to trimming and J lost 0 bases, with 12 bases between them. CDR3 length equals 15 residues. CDR3 in DNA: TGTGCCAGCAGATTACAGGGCGGCTCCTACAATGAGCAGTTCTTC. This sequence encodes CASRLQGGSYNEQFF.

The chain has TRBV19 and TRBJ2-3; 10 bases line up with TRBD1. The V gene's germline CDR1 is LNHDA and CDR2 SQIVND (reference sequence). Trimming cost V 7 bases and J 1 base; bases outside gene matches: 8. This CDR3 region has 16 residues. This chain's CDR3 is CASKDRGRGRTDTQYF. The CDR3 DNA follows: TGTGCCAGTAAGGACAGGGGGAGAGGGCGCACAGATACGCAGTATTTT.

The V gene is TRBV4-2, the J gene TRBJ2-2; maybe TRBD1 (5 bases). The CDR3 runs to 15 residues. Looked up from germline, CDR1 is LGHNA and CDR2 is YNFKEQ. V lost 5 bases and J lost 4, with 14 bases in between. The CDR3 DNA reads TGTGCCAGCAGCTCCGGGCCAGGGTTCACCGGGGAGCTGTTTTTT. Encoded protein: CASSSGPGFTGELFF.